Below, 23 T cell receptor beta chains from the same sample are listed, as sequenced in a study of blood T cell repertoires in COVID-19. Measured with immunoSEQ multiplex PCR; TCRdb has only the in-frame clones, and not every one. In the table there are 45,000 to 65,000 clones, less than 90% of which are singletons. Source material: peripheral blood. The receptors here all came from a human donor in a cohort sampled during active COVID-19.

The chain couples TRBV27 to TRBJ2-3; TRBD2 aligns across 10 bases. The trim removed 6 bases at V and 6 bases at J, leaving 9 bases unmatched. The CDR3 runs to 15 residues. Germline assignment: CDR1 MNHEY and CDR2 SMNVEV (reference sequence). This chain's CDR3 is CASRRAGGPEDTQYF. The CDR3 nucleotides are TGTGCCAGCAGACGAGCGGGAGGGCCGGAGGATACGCAGTATTTT.

In DNA, the CDR3 is TGTGCCAGCGTATCACAGGGGGCACCCTACGAGCAGTACGTC. This codes for CASVSQGAPYEQYV. The chain employs TRBV6-5 and TRBJ2-7; TRBD1 agrees at 9 bases. Trimming cost V 8 bases and J 2 bases; bases outside gene matches: 7. The CDR3 totals 14 residues. Germline assignment: CDR1 MNHEY and CDR2 SVGAGI.

In DNA, the CDR3 is TGTGCCAGCATCACTGACAGGGCCGGGGAGACCCAGTACTTC. Amino acid sequence: CASITDRAGETQYF. The chain uses TRBV6-5 and TRBJ2-5; TRBD1 matches 7 bases. The CDR3 covers 14 residues. Losses at the gene ends were 7 bases for V and 5 bases for J; bases not matched to a gene: 10. In germline, CDR1 is MNHEY, CDR2 SVGAGI.

This chain links TRBV7-3 with TRBJ1-2, with a possible D match to TRBD1 (6 bases). The germline V gene has CDR1 SGHTA and CDR2 FQGTGA. The CDR3 loop spans 15 amino acids. The V gene lost 0 bases and the J gene lost 8 bases, with 16 bases spanning the gap. This chain's CDR3 is CASSLTRTASMGYTF. CDR3 in DNA: TGTGCCAGCAGCTTAACGCGGACAGCCTCTATGGGCTACACCTTC.

The V call is TRBV7-3, the J call TRBJ2-7; perhaps TRBD2 as D (6 bases). Trimming left V 0 bases short and J 11 bases short, with 14 bases between. In germline, CDR1 is SGHTA, CDR2 FQGTGA. The CDR3 spans 13 residues. CDR3 bases: TGTGCCAGCAGCTTAACTTACATGGGCGGGAAGTACTTC. As protein: CASSLTYMGGKYF. Combining the CDR3 with reference TRBV7-3 and TRBJ2-7 gives the whole variable domain GAGVSQTPSNKVTEKGKYVELRCDPISGHTALYWYRQSLGQGPEFLIYFQGTGAADDSGLPNDRFFAVRPEGSVSTLKIQRTERGDSAVYLCASSLTYMGGKYFGPGTRLTVT.

The V and J genes are TRBV4-3 and TRBJ2-5; 13 bases are a match to TRBD2. The CDR3 length is 16 residues. CDR1 is LGHNA, CDR2 YSLEER, per germline. The trim removed 0 bases at V and 6 bases at J, leaving 4 bases unmatched. The CDR3 DNA follows: TGCGCCAGCAGCCAAGATTTGGGGACTAGCGGGAAGACCCAGTACTTC. Translated: CASSQDLGTSGKTQYF.

The V and J genes are TRBV13 and TRBJ1-5; possible D gene TRBD1, 6 bases. The germline V gene encodes CDR1 PRHDT and CDR2 FYEKMQ (reference sequence). The CDR3 extends over 14 amino acids. Trimming shortened V by 5 bases and J by 9 bases, and 17 bases separated the two germline ends. The CDR3 DNA is TGTGCCAGCAGCGTAAGGACAGCCACGGGGCCCCAGCATTTT. The encoded protein is CASSVRTATGPQHF.

This chain uses TRBV5-4 with TRBJ2-3; TRBD1 is a possible D gene (5 bases). CDR3 size: 13 residues. V lost 4 bases to trimming and J lost 5 bases, with 11 bases between them. In germline, CDR1 is SGHNT, CDR2 YYREEE (reference sequence). CDR3 nucleotide sequence: TGTGCCAGCAGCCTCCCAGGGTTAGATACGCAGTATTTT. Its translation: CASSLPGLDTQYF.

This sequence joins TRBV9 and TRBJ2-1, with D maybe TRBD2 (5 bases). V lost 0 bases and J lost 4, with 8 bases in between. CDR1 is SGDLS, CDR2 YYNGEE, per germline. The CDR3 has 14 residues. The CDR3 coding sequence is TGTGCCAGCAGCGTAGCGGGGAGTTACAATGAGCAGTTCTTC. As protein: CASSVAGSYNEQFF.

This rearrangement joins TRBV18 to TRBJ1-1; 7 bases match TRBD1. With 4 bases clipped from V and 3 bases from J, the junction kept 2 bases outside the gene matches. Germline V gives CDR1 KGHSH, CDR2 LQKENI. This CDR3 spans 13 amino acids. The CDR3 DNA reads as TGTGCCAGCTCACGACAGGGAGACACTGAAGCTTTCTTT. This codes for CASSRQGDTEAFF.

The chain couples TRBV24-1 to TRBJ2-1, with 14 bases lining up with TRBD2. Trimming removed 2 bases from V and 7 bases from J; junction bases left unmatched: 6. The V gene's germline CDR1 is KGHDR and CDR2 SFDVKD. The CDR3 is 17 residues long. CDR3 in amino acids: CATSDSARTSGRNEQFF. For the CDR3, the DNA is TGTGCCACCAGTGATTCTGCTCGGACTAGCGGGAGGAATGAGCAGTTCTTC.

The chain uses TRBV28 and TRBJ1-6, with D tentatively TRBD1 (5 bases). The CDR3 totals 18 residues. Germline assignment: CDR1 MDHEN and CDR2 SYDVKM. Trimming removed 8 bases from V and 5 bases from J, with 25 bases in between. As DNA, the CDR3 is TGTGCCAGCTCGACCCTCCGGGGAGGGGTAGGGAATAATTCACCCCTCCACTTT. Its translation: CASSTLRGGVGNNSPLHF.

Details on this clone: A read error may account for a junction end that differs from germline. The sample contains more than one DNA sequence encoding this CDR3. This chain links TRBV19 with TRBJ1-5, with D maybe TRBD1 (6 bases). This CDR3 has 15 residues. The germline gives CDR1 LNHDA, CDR2 SQIVND (reference sequence). CDR3: CASRPTGTSNQPQHF. CDR3 bases: TGTGCTAGTAGGCCCACAGGGACTAGCAATCAGCCCCAGCATTTT.

This clone was observed a few times. This sequence joins TRBV12-5 and TRBJ2-3; 7 bases fit TRBD1. The CDR3 loop spans 19 amino acids. Losses at the gene ends were 2 bases for V and 0 bases for J; bases not matched to a gene: 14. Germline V gives CDR1 LGHNT, CDR2 FRNRAP. The CDR3 DNA reads as TGTGCTAGTGGTTTGTCCCCGAGGGGGCTCGAAAGAAGCACAGATACGCAGTATTTT. It is translated as CASGLSPRGLERSTDTQYF. Based on the CDR3 plus reference TRBV12-5 and TRBJ2-3, the full variable domain is DARVTQTPRHKVTEMGQEVTMRCQPILGHNTVFWYRQTMMQGLELLAYFRNRAPLDDSGMPKDRFSAEMPDATLATLKIQPSEPRDSAVYFCASGLSPRGLERSTDTQYFGPGTRLTVL.

The CDR3 DNA sequence: TGTGCCAGCAGCTTGGGACAGGGAAATGAAAAACTGTTTTTT. Residues: CASSLGQGNEKLFF. The chain has TRBV7-2 and TRBJ1-4; 9 bases line up with TRBD1. The ends lost 3 bases at V and 5 bases at J; junction bases unmatched: 1. Germline V gives CDR1 SGHTA, CDR2 FQGNSA. The CDR3 runs 14 residues.

The rearrangement links TRBV6-2 or TRBV6-3 to TRBJ2-1; D is unclear. V was shortened by 5 bases and J by 9 bases, with 8 bases between the two germline ends. The CDR3 covers 11 residues. Germline V CDR1 and CDR2: MNHEY, SVGEGT. CDR3 loop: CASSLRSEQFF. The CDR3 DNA follows: TGTGCCAGCAGTCTCCGTAGTGAGCAGTTCTTC.

The genes are TRBV18 and TRBJ1-3, with D hard to call. Germline lookup yields CDR1 KGHSH and CDR2 LQKENI. The CDR3 has 17 amino acids. Trimming took off 6 bases at V and 0 bases at J, with 18 bases between the two ends. The DNA of the CDR3 is TGTGCCAGCTCGAACCAGATCGGGGAGAGCTCTGGAAACACCATATATTTT. As protein: CASSNQIGESSGNTIYF.

The V and J genes are TRBV29-1 and TRBJ1-4, with D unclear. This CDR3 region has 13 residues. Trimming left V 7 bases short and J 8 bases short, with 17 bases between. Germline V gene sequence: CDR1 SQVTM, CDR2 ANQGSEA. The CDR3 here is CSALPRTEEKLFF. The CDR3 nucleotides read TGCAGCGCACTGCCCCGTACTGAGGAAAAACTGTTTTTT.

The J gene is TRBJ1-6, the V gene TRBV15; TRBD1 agrees at 10 bases. Germline CDR1 and CDR2: LNHNV and YYDKDF (reference sequence). This CDR3 spans 18 amino acids. V lost 0 bases and J lost 6; bases outside the gene matches: 8. The chain's CDR3 is CATSRDVARDRGNSPLHF. The CDR3 bases are TGTGCCACCAGCAGAGATGTGGCCCGGGACAGGGGTAATTCACCCCTCCACTTT.

The V call is TRBV30, the J call TRBJ2-7; D may be TRBD2 (6 bases). V lost 0 bases and J lost 2, with 11 bases in between. CDR1 and CDR2 (germline): GTSNPN, SVGIG (reference sequence). The CDR3 is made up of 14 amino acids. CDR3 amino acids: CAWSVVSGPYEQYF. Here the CDR3 DNA reads TGTGCCTGGAGTGTAGTTAGCGGACCCTACGAGCAGTACTTC.

The chain joins TRBV7-7 to TRBJ2-7; a possible D gene is TRBD1 (6 bases). The CDR3 totals 15 residues. V lost 5 bases to trimming and J lost 3 bases, with 17 bases between them. CDR1 and CDR2 (germline): SSHAT, FNYEAQ (reference sequence). For the CDR3, the DNA is TGTGCCAGCAGCCCCCGGAAGCAGGGGATCTACGAGCAGTACGTC. Its translation is CASSPRKQGIYEQYV.

CDR3 DNA sequence: TGTGCCAGCAGTCCGGGACACGGTGGGGAAAAACTGTTTTTT. This sequence encodes CASSPGHGGEKLFF. The rearrangement links TRBV2 to TRBJ1-4, with a tentative D call TRBD1 (6 bases). There are 14 residues in the CDR3. The germline gives CDR1 SNHLY, CDR2 FYNNEI. The ends were cut back, 5 bases at V and 8 bases at J, with 15 bases in the middle.

Only one count was recorded for this clone. This chain joins TRBV29-1 and TRBJ2-1, with 7 bases matching TRBD1. Germline assignment: CDR1 SQVTM and CDR2 ANQGSEA. The V gene end was trimmed by 4 bases and the J gene end by 9 bases; junction bases not matched to a gene: 6. The CDR3 is made up of 12 amino acids. The CDR3 region is CSVVKGAGEQFF. CDR3 coding DNA: TGCAGCGTTGTCAAGGGGGCCGGTGAGCAGTTCTTC.